The present entry profiles one T cell receptor beta chain with its context. No antigen is known for it. These data come from a study of T cell repertoires in cytomegalovirus infection. TCRdb re-analysed the reads in MiXCR, keeping a single row per CDR3 protein. The sample records a few hundred thousand distinct CDR3 sequences, around a quarter being singletons. Study-wide points: In two of eight donors, the top clonotype was HLA-C-restricted CMV-specific.

V trimming: 1 base; J trimming: 6 bases; junction bases outside the gene matches: 6. This CDR3 contains 15 residues. Germline assignment: CDR1 SGHRS and CDR2 YFSETQ. The specimen comprised cultured PBMCs, sampled from culture after CMV antigen stimulation. This clonotype was obtained from a human donor in good health (CMV status not recorded). Some clones in this sample may be carry-over from other donors' samples. The chain links TRBV5-1 to TRBJ1-4, with 7 bases matching TRBD1. The CDR3: CASSLKGQTHEKLFF. The CDR3 DNA reads as TGCGCCAGCAGCTTGAAGGGACAGACGCATGAAAAACTGTTTTTT. The variable domain in full, with the rest retrieved from reference TRBV5-1 and TRBJ1-4, is KAGVTQTPRYLIKTRGQQVTLSCSPISGHRSVSWYQQTPGQGLQFLFEYFSETQRNKGNFPGRFSGRQFSNSRSEMNVSTLELGDSALYLCASSLKGQTHEKLFFGSGTQLSVL.